The clone carrying this TCR beta chain was found many times. Its antigen is undetermined. The data were obtained in a study of read filtering for tumor transcriptome and immune sequencing. Study findings and constraints: Compared with RNA-seq, IR-seq gave much higher clonotype depth and reliability. About 81.9% of IR-seq clonotypes had a single read, yet these held around 4% of reads.

Germline V gene data show CDR1 as MNHEY and CDR2 as SVGAGI. The CDR3 covers 16 residues. Trimming shortened V by 2 bases and J by 1 base, and 13 bases separated the two germline ends. From roughly 0.4 ug of RNA, a library with molecular barcoded alpha/delta and beta/gamma adaptors was made. TCRdb independently ran MiXCR on the reads; one entry per CDR3 protein. Counted here are 37,000 or so distinct CDR3 sequences, 12% to 15% occurring once; the ten biggest clones make up about 38%. The clonotype originates from a donor at least 40 years old with multiple myeloma. The specimen was a population of CD138-negative cells sorted from bone marrow. The rearrangement joins TRBV6-5 to TRBJ2-3; D is undetermined. The CDR3 reads CASSYADGIGTDTQYF. DNA of the CDR3: TGTGCCAGCAGTTACGCAGATGGTATCGGCACAGATACGCAGTATTTT.